This TCR beta chain originates from a study of chemoradiotherapy in HPV16-positive cancers. Generated by immunoSEQ multiplex PCR, the TCRdb table keeps only in-frame clones and is missing some. The repertoire has approximately 1,900 clones, just over 90% of them found once; the top ten carry under 3.5%. The V end lost 2 bases, the J end lost 6 bases, and 13 bases lay between the germline ends. The CDR3 is 14 amino acids. CDR1 MNHNY and CDR2 SVGAGI come from the germline V gene (reference sequence). The source was tumor tissue, collected from a patient who underwent chemoradiotherapy. The chain carries TRBV6-6 and TRBJ1-1, with D perhaps TRBD1 (5 bases). The clonotype originates from a human donor with HPV-associated anogenital cancer. CDR3 sequence: CASSYRSGGPEAFF. The DNA of the CDR3 is TGTGCCAGCAGTTACCGGTCCGGGGGACCTGAAGCTTTCTTT.